The 14 T cell receptor beta chains below all came from one sample that was sequenced in a study of blood T cell repertoires in COVID-19. Sequencing used immunoSEQ multiplex PCR; TCRdb keeps in-frame clones, though not all of them. The sample lists 150,000 or so clones, around 89% occurring once. The specimen sequenced was peripheral blood. The receptors come from a man aged 55 to 70 with COVID-19, enrolled during active disease.

This chain links TRBV5-5 with TRBJ1-4; 7 bases match TRBD1. Germline CDR1 and CDR2: SGHKS and YYEKEE (reference sequence). J gave up 3 bases and V 1 base, and 3 bases lay outside the gene matches. The CDR3 runs to 15 residues. The CDR3 is CASSLTGTANEKLFF. CDR3 coding DNA: TGTGCCAGCAGCTTGACCGGGACAGCTAATGAAAAACTGTTTTTT. Full variable domain (missing parts from reference TRBV5-5 and TRBJ1-4): DAGVTQSPTHLIKTRGQQVTLRCSPISGHKSVSWYQQVLGQGPQFIFQYYEKEERGRGNFPDRFSARQFPNYSSELNVNALLLGDSALYLCASSLTGTANEKLFFGSGTQLSVL.

In this sample, this clone turned up a few times. This chain connects TRBV11-1 to TRBJ2-7, with D perhaps matching TRBD1 (5 bases). This CDR3 is 15 amino acids long. Germline lookup yields CDR1 SGHAT and CDR2 FQDESV (reference sequence). Trimming left V 1 base short and J 9 bases short, with 19 bases between. CDR3 sequence: CASSLDSRALIGQYF. The CDR3 DNA sequence: TGTGCCAGCAGCTTAGATTCCAGGGCCCTGATCGGGCAGTACTTC.

The chain is built from TRBV21-1 and TRBJ1-5. TRBV21-1 is termed a pseudogene. CDR3 length: 9 amino acids. For the CDR3, the DNA is TGTGCCAGCAGCAAGGAGAAACATTTT. This encodes CASSKEKHF.

The chain recombines TRBV7-9 with TRBJ1-2, with unresolved D. The CDR3 is made up of 15 amino acids. CDR1 and CDR2 (germline): SEHNR, FQNEAQ (reference sequence). V lost 4 bases and J lost 8, with 20 bases in between. The CDR3 sequence: CASSSPGRAAVGYTF. CDR3 sequence (DNA): TGTGCCAGCAGCTCCCCGGGCCGAGCGGCCGTAGGCTACACCTTC.

The chain combines TRBV19 with TRBJ1-1; TRBD1 is a possible D gene (5 bases). V lost 7 bases, J lost 4 bases, and 19 bases lay in between. This CDR3 region has 15 residues. Germline V gene lookup returns CDR1 LNHDA and CDR2 SQIVND (reference sequence). This CDR3 reads CASIPRAGGVTEAFF. In DNA, the CDR3 is TGTGCCAGTATCCCCAGGGCAGGAGGGGTCACTGAAGCTTTCTTT.

The V gene is TRBV6-6, the J gene TRBJ1-2; TRBD1 agrees at 9 bases. Looked up from germline, CDR1 is MNHNY and CDR2 is SVGAGI (reference sequence). CDR3 size: 13 residues. After removal of 3 bases from V and 6 bases from J, the junction contained 2 bases not matched to a gene. The CDR3 region has the DNA TGTGCCAGCAGTTATACAGGGGGCAATGGCTACACCTTC. The encoded protein is CASSYTGGNGYTF.

This chain links TRBV19 with TRBJ1-1; no clear D gene. V was pared by 4 bases and J by 9 bases, with 9 bases between. The CDR3 is 11 residues long. Germline CDR1 reads LNHDA; CDR2 reads SQIVND (reference sequence). The CDR3 reads CASSSWPQAFF. The CDR3 DNA reads as TGTGCCAGTAGTAGCTGGCCACAAGCTTTCTTT.

V is TRBV7-8 and J is TRBJ1-5, with D possibly being TRBD1 (5 bases). V lost 3 bases and J 7 bases, leaving 16 bases between the germline ends. The CDR3 totals 15 residues. Germline CDR1 is SGHVS and CDR2 is FQNEAQ. DNA for the CDR3: TGTGCCAGCAGCTTGACTGACAGCATCTTCCAGCCCCAGCATTTT. It codes for CASSLTDSIFQPQHF.

The chain links TRBV14 to TRBJ2-5, with D maybe TRBD1 (5 bases). This CDR3 contains 15 residues. V was clipped by 1 base and J by 4 bases, with 13 bases between them. Germline lookup yields CDR1 SGHDN and CDR2 FVKESK. The CDR3 sequence: CASSQGQSVIETQYF. Written as DNA, the CDR3 is TGTGCCAGCAGCCAAGGACAGTCGGTCATAGAGACCCAGTACTTC. Filled out from reference TRBV14 and TRBJ2-5, the complete variable domain reads EAGVTQFPSHSVIEKGQTVTLRCDPISGHDNLYWYRRVMGKEIKFLLHFVKESKQDESGMPNNRFLAERTGGTYSTLKVQPAELEDSGVYFCASSQGQSVIETQYFGPGTRLLVL.

The rearrangement links TRBV3-1 (or the pseudogene TRBV3-2) to TRBJ2-5; 7 nucleotides align to TRBD1. CDR3 length: 13 residues. Germline V gene sequence: CDR1 LGHDT, CDR2 YNNKEL (reference sequence). Germline trimming cut 5 bases from V and 1 base from J; bases unmatched to any gene: 1. CDR3 protein: CASSDRAQETQYF. Written as DNA, the CDR3 is TGTGCCAGCAGCGACAGGGCCCAAGAGACCCAGTACTTC.

This chain joins TRBV27 and TRBJ1-2; D is possibly TRBD1 (6 bases). Germline CDR1 and CDR2: MNHEY and SMNVEV (reference sequence). V shed 3 bases and J shed 4 bases, with 12 bases lying between them. The CDR3 covers 14 residues. This CDR3 is CASSLVAGAYGYTF. For the CDR3, the DNA is TGTGCCAGCAGTTTGGTGGCAGGGGCCTATGGCTACACCTTC.

This clone was found a few times. The rearrangement joins TRBV6-1 to TRBJ2-7; TRBD1 agrees at 8 bases. CDR3 length: 16 residues. Germline loops: CDR1 MNHNS, CDR2 SASEGT. J lost 4 bases, V lost 2 bases, and 10 bases had no gene match. The CDR3 DNA reads TGTGCCAGCAGTGAAATGATGGCAGGGGGCGCGTACGAGCAGTACTTC. It translates to CASSEMMAGGAYEQYF.

The J gene is TRBJ1-2, the V gene TRBV15, with 10 bases identical to TRBD1. This CDR3 has 18 amino acids. V lost 1 base and J lost 4; bases outside the gene matches: 12. Germline V gives CDR1 LNHNV, CDR2 YYDKDF (reference sequence). The CDR3, as DNA: TGTGCCACCAGCAGAGCCCTCTCGGGGGACAGGGGCGGCTATGGCTACACCTTC. Translating it yields CATSRALSGDRGGYGYTF.

In this sample, this clone turned up once. The rearrangement uses TRBV19 and TRBJ1-3; D may be TRBD1 (5 bases). The germline gives CDR1 LNHDA, CDR2 SQIVND (reference sequence). The V and J ends lost 7 bases and 5 bases respectively, with 9 bases between them. The CDR3 covers 12 residues. CDR3 in DNA: TGTGCCAGTACCCAGGACAGAAACACCATATATTTT. Translation gives CASTQDRNTIYF.